The 6 T cell receptor beta chains below come from one sample, sequenced in a study of PD-L1 blockade in urothelial cancer (dated by TCRdb to the late 2010s). To prepare the library, the immunoSEQ multiplex PCR assay was applied. TCRdb took this table from immuneACCESS and kept in-frame rearrangements with V and J called. Such tables lack part of the clones; where checked against another copy, unresolved V genes explain under half of the gap, and the rest is unexplained. In all, the sample holds 56,000 or so clones, and around 84% of those were seen once. 2.5% to 3.5% of the sample comes from the top ten. The material was PBMCs, obtained around atezolizumab (anti-PD-L1) treatment. The receptors derive from a man aged 45-65 years with urothelial cancer.

This chain joins TRBV5-1 and TRBJ1-1, with TRBD1 matching over 7 bases. J lost 4 bases, V lost 4 bases, and 10 bases had no gene match. The CDR3 totals 15 residues. CDR1 and CDR2 (germline): SGHRS, YFSETQ. The CDR3 DNA follows: TGCGCCAGCAGCCGGGGCCAGGGGGAAGGCACTGAAGCTTTCTTT. It encodes CASSRGQGEGTEAFF.

This chain links TRBV7-9 with TRBJ1-5; 7 nucleotides agree with TRBD1. V lost 2 bases, J lost 6 bases, and 4 bases stayed unmatched. The V gene's germline CDR1 is SEHNR and CDR2 FQNEAQ (reference sequence). This CDR3 region has 14 residues. The CDR3 is CASSLRDRVQPQHF. CDR3 coding DNA: TGTGCCAGCAGCTTAAGAGACAGGGTTCAGCCCCAGCATTTT.

V and J are TRBV7-8 and TRBJ1-4; 9 bases map to TRBD1. Germline loops: CDR1 SGHVS, CDR2 FQNEAQ. The CDR3 sequence is 14 residues long. The J segment lost 7 bases and the V segment lost 5 bases, leaving 5 bases of the junction unmatched. CDR3 bases: TGTGCCAGCAGCAAACAGGGGGCGCCTGAAAAACTGTTTTTT. It yields the protein CASSKQGAPEKLFF.

The chain combines TRBV6-1 with TRBJ2-7; 7 positions agree with TRBD1. CDR1 and CDR2 from the germline V gene are MNHNS and SASEGT. The CDR3 is made up of 15 amino acids. V lost 4 bases to trimming and J lost 4 bases; unmatched junction nucleotides: 10. CDR3 coding DNA: TGTGCCAGCAGTGTCCTTTCAGGGGGTCCGTACGAGCAGTACTTC. Its protein product is CASSVLSGGPYEQYF.

This chain uses TRBV14 with TRBJ1-2, with no clear D. The CDR3 spans 15 residues. CDR1 and CDR2 from the germline V gene are SGHDN and FVKESK. Trimming cost V 0 bases and J 4 bases, with 12 bases left between them. The CDR3 region has the DNA TGTGCCAGCAGCCAAGACCGAGGACTCGTCTATGGCTACACCTTC. Protein: CASSQDRGLVYGYTF.

The chain combines TRBV14 with TRBJ2-5; 9 nucleotides line up with TRBD1. V lost 6 bases, J lost 5 bases, and 7 bases stayed unmatched. Per germline, CDR1 SGHDN and CDR2 FVKESK. The CDR3 runs to 14 residues. CDR3 loop: CASSRTGAVETQYF. DNA of the CDR3: TGTGCCAGCAGTCGGACAGGGGCGGTGGAGACCCAGTACTTC.